The clone carrying this TCR beta chain was detected a few times. What it binds is unknown. This sample was taken from a study of T cells after yellow fever vaccination. V lost 4 bases, J lost 0 bases, and 10 bases lay in between. This CDR3 has 15 amino acids. Germline V CDR1 and CDR2: LNHDA, SQIVND (reference sequence). Study-level results: Contaminating bulk clonotypes could be abundant in FACS-sorted repertoires.

TCRdb recomputed calls from the 5' RACE reads with MiXCR, one row per CDR3 protein. The table lists 610,000 or so distinct CDR3 sequences, 9% to 15% of them singletons, with about 15% in the top ten. This TCR was sampled from a man aged 30 to 39 who received the YFV17D yellow fever vaccine. The gene calls are TRBV19 and TRBJ2-4, with no clear D. This sample comprised PBMCs, obtained on the day of the yellow fever booster vaccination. In nucleotides, the CDR3 is TGTGCCAGTAGTAGGTTAGAACTAGCCAAAAACATTCAGTACTTC. Protein: CASSRLELAKNIQYF. The variable domain in full, completed from reference TRBV19 and TRBJ2-4, reads DGGITQSPKYLFRKEGQNVTLSCEQNLNHDAMYWYRQDPGQGLRLIYYSQIVNDFQKGDIAEGYSVSREKKESFPLTVTSAQKNPTAFYLCASSRLELAKNIQYFGAGTRLSVL.